The 22 T cell receptor beta chains presented below share a single source sample, sequenced in a study of technical replicates of blood from several donors. TCRdb's table, derived via immunoSEQ multiplex PCR, lists solely in-frame clones and lacks some. The table records about 97,000 clones, about 95% of them present only once. Sequencing was performed on T cells isolated from PBMCs. These TCRs come from a human donor in good health.

Here the CDR3 reads CASSESPGGPYEQYF. Written as DNA, the CDR3 is TGTGCCAGCAGTGAATCCCCGGGAGGGCCCTACGAGCAGTACTTC. The chain recombines TRBV6-1 with TRBJ2-7, with 8 bases that match TRBD2. The V segment lost 2 bases and the J segment 2 bases; nucleotides outside the gene matches: 5. Germline loops: CDR1 MNHNS, CDR2 SASEGT. This CDR3 spans 15 amino acids.

The chain uses TRBV2 and TRBJ1-4, with 9 bases matching TRBD1. CDR3 length: 16 residues. V gave up 7 bases and J gave up 4 bases; unmatched junction bases: 10. Germline CDR1 reads SNHLY; CDR2 reads FYNNEI. DNA of the CDR3: TGTGCCAGCACTAGGACAGGGGAGGGGAATAATGAAAAACTGTTTTTT. Encoded protein: CASTRTGEGNNEKLFF.

This chain joins TRBV6-1 and TRBJ2-7; TRBD2 matches 7 bases. This CDR3 contains 15 residues. The junction had 6 bases not matched to a gene; V was cut back by 1 base and J by 3 bases. CDR1 and CDR2 from the germline V gene are MNHNS and SASEGT. In DNA form, the CDR3 reads TGTGCCAGCAGTGAAGTGCGGGAGCTCCTCTACGAGCAGTACTTC. Translation gives CASSEVRELLYEQYF.

The V gene is TRBV30, the J gene TRBJ1-1, with D unclear. V shed 5 bases and J shed 0 bases, with 7 bases lying between them. The CDR3 is made up of 12 amino acids. Germline CDR1 is GTSNPN and CDR2 is SVGIG (reference sequence). CDR3 in DNA: TGTGCCTGGGGGCCCCTGAACACTGAAGCTTTCTTT. It yields the protein CAWGPLNTEAFF.

V and J are TRBV7-8 and TRBJ2-3; D is unresolved. The V end was cut by 5 bases, the J end by 0 bases, with 15 bases between. The CDR3 consists of 16 residues. The germline CDR1 and CDR2 sequences are SGHVS and FQNEAQ. The CDR3 DNA is TGTGCCAGCAGCCCTCAGTATCTCACGAGCACAGATACGCAGTATTTT. It translates to CASSPQYLTSTDTQYF. Combining the CDR3 with reference TRBV7-8 and TRBJ2-3 gives the whole variable domain GAGVSQSPRYKVAKRGQDVALRCDPISGHVSLFWYQQALGQGPEFLTYFQNEAQLDKSGLPSDRFFAERPEGSVSTLKIQRTQQEDSAVYLCASSPQYLTSTDTQYFGPGTRLTVL.

The chain carries TRBV19 and TRBJ2-7; TRBD1 aligns across 7 bases. V dropped 3 bases and J dropped 2; count of bases not matched to a gene: 4. CDR1 is LNHDA, CDR2 SQIVND, per germline (reference sequence). The CDR3 is made up of 14 amino acids. The DNA of the CDR3 is TGTGCCAGTAGTATCAGGGGGTCGCCCTACGAGCAGTACTTC. Protein product: CASSIRGSPYEQYF.

This clone showed up just once. The CDR3 bases are TGTGCCAGCAGTGTTAGCGGGAGGGCCACCGGGGAGCTGTTTTTT. It is translated as CASSVSGRATGELFF. The chain uses TRBV27 and TRBJ2-2; the match to TRBD2 covers 11 bases. The germline V gene encodes CDR1 MNHEY and CDR2 SMNVEV (reference sequence). Unmatched junction bases numbered 3, after V lost 5 bases and J lost 4 bases. This CDR3 spans 15 amino acids.

This clone was observed a single time. The rearrangement joins TRBV28 to TRBJ1-5; no clear D gene. Per the germline V gene, CDR1 is MDHEN and CDR2 is SYDVKM. This CDR3 comprises 15 residues. V was pared by 8 bases and J by 0 bases, with 14 bases between. CDR3 sequence reads: CASLTAQNSNQPQHF. The CDR3 DNA reads as TGTGCCAGCCTAACGGCACAGAATAGCAATCAGCCCCAGCATTTT.

The V and J genes are TRBV27 and TRBJ1-2; TRBD1 aligns across 7 bases. CDR1 is MNHEY and CDR2 is SMNVEV in the germline V gene (reference sequence). The ends lost 6 bases at V and 4 bases at J; junction bases unmatched: 8. The CDR3 consists of 14 residues. The CDR3 coding sequence is TGTGCCAGCAGACAACCGGGACAGATCTATGGCTACACCTTC. It yields the protein CASRQPGQIYGYTF.

The gene calls are TRBV25-1 and TRBJ2-2; tentative D call: TRBD1 (6 bases). This CDR3 is built from 15 residues. The germline V gene has CDR1 MGHDK and CDR2 SYGVNS. V shed 6 bases and J shed 4 bases, with 15 bases lying between them. The DNA of the CDR3 is TGTGCCAGCAGACGCGTTGGGGGCGGCACCGGGGAGCTGTTTTTT. As protein: CASRRVGGGTGELFF.

The chain is built from TRBV5-6 and TRBJ1-4; D gene uncertain. The CDR3 runs 13 residues. The V end was cut by 3 bases, the J end by 7 bases, with 10 bases between. Germline lookup yields CDR1 SGHDT and CDR2 YYEEEE. CDR3 region: CASSYLQLEKLFF. The CDR3 DNA reads TGTGCCAGCAGCTACCTCCAACTTGAAAAACTGTTTTTT.

This clone was counted a single time. The chain carries TRBV19 and TRBJ2-3; tentatively, D is TRBD2 (6 bases). Germline V gives CDR1 LNHDA, CDR2 SQIVND (reference sequence). This CDR3 has 18 amino acids. V lost 5 bases and J lost 4, with 25 bases in between. The CDR3 nucleotides read TGTGCCAGTAGTTTGGCGGGGTCAGAGACAGTGCCACCAGATACGCAGTATTTT. It codes for CASSLAGSETVPPDTQYF.

The chain recombines TRBV12-1 with TRBJ2-7; TRBD2, the D gene given by the table, was not confirmed from the DNA. TRBV12-1 is noted as a pseudogene. This CDR3 contains 17 residues. Here the CDR3 reads CASSFAPLAGYHYEQYF. Written as DNA, the CDR3 is TGTGCCAGCAGCTTTGCGCCGCTAGCGGGGTATCACTACGAGCAGTACTTC.

The chain carries TRBV7-7 and TRBJ1-4; D is unresolved. The CDR3 covers 14 residues. With 3 bases removed from V and 1 base from J, the gap between germline ends came to 6 bases. The germline gives CDR1 SSHAT, CDR2 FNYEAQ (reference sequence). In DNA form, the CDR3 reads TGTGCCAGCAGCTTGAGAGAAACTAATGAAAAACTGTTTTTT. Its translation: CASSLRETNEKLFF.

This chain connects TRBV30 to TRBJ1-6, with D possibly being TRBD1 (6 bases). The V gene lost 5 bases and the J gene lost 2 bases, with 10 bases spanning the gap. Per germline, CDR1 GTSNPN and CDR2 SVGIG (reference sequence). This CDR3 spans 14 amino acids. DNA for the CDR3: TGTGCCTGGGGGGGCTTAACCTATAATTCACCCCTCCACTTT. Residues: CAWGGLTYNSPLHF.

The chain employs TRBV5-1 and TRBJ1-1, with a weak D call TRBD1 (5 bases). Trimming cost V 0 bases and J 0 bases, with 15 bases left between them. From germline, CDR1 is SGHRS and CDR2 YFSETQ. This CDR3 has 17 amino acids. CDR3 region: CASSLGEGRPMNTEAFF. CDR3 DNA sequence: TGCGCCAGCAGCTTGGGGGAGGGGAGACCCATGAACACTGAAGCTTTCTTT.

The chain uses TRBV21-1 and TRBJ1-2; the table's D call, TRBD1, has no DNA check behind it. TRBV21-1 represents a pseudogene. The CDR3 contains 17 residues. In DNA form, the CDR3 reads TGTGCCAGCAGCCCGCCGCAGGGCCCGACGGCTGACTATGGCTACACCTTC. Protein sequence: CASSPPQGPTADYGYTF.

The chain uses TRBV10-1 and TRBJ2-7, with a possible D match to TRBD2 (6 bases). V was pared by 0 bases and J by 5 bases, with 17 bases between. CDR3 length equals 16 residues. Germline V gene lookup returns CDR1 WNHNN and CDR2 SYGVQD (reference sequence). The CDR3 nucleotides read TGCGCCAGCAGTGAGTCTTTCGGCGGGGAGGTAGACGAGCAGTACTTC. It specifies CASSESFGGEVDEQYF.

V gene TRBV27 combines with J gene TRBJ2-3; no clear D. V gave up 4 bases and J gave up 6 bases, with 14 bases separating them. Germline V CDR1 and CDR2: MNHEY, SMNVEV (reference sequence). The CDR3 loop spans 14 amino acids. The CDR3 nucleotides are TGTGCCAGCAGTTCGTCCTCCTATCGGGATACGCAGTATTTT. Translating gives CASSSSSYRDTQYF.

The chain links TRBV4-3 to TRBJ2-3; 7 bases align to TRBD1. This CDR3 has 13 amino acids. The germline V gene encodes CDR1 LGHNA and CDR2 YSLEER. J lost 5 bases, V lost 1 base, and 0 bases had no gene match. CDR3 nucleotides: TGCGCCAGCAGCCAAGCAGGGGGAGATACGCAGTATTTT. Amino acid sequence: CASSQAGGDTQYF.

The gene calls are TRBV29-1 and TRBJ1-1, with a weak D call TRBD1 (5 bases). Trimming removed 4 bases from V and 0 bases from J, with 12 bases in between. The CDR3 spans 14 residues. The germline V gene has CDR1 SQVTM and CDR2 ANQGSEA. CDR3 amino acids: CSVVQGSVNTEAFF. DNA for the CDR3: TGCAGCGTTGTGCAGGGCTCGGTGAACACTGAAGCTTTCTTT.

This clone came up once. This rearrangement joins TRBV13 to TRBJ2-7; 8 nucleotides line up with TRBD1. V was pared by 1 base and J by 1 base, with 6 bases of the junction left unmatched. The germline gives CDR1 PRHDT, CDR2 FYEKMQ (reference sequence). The CDR3 contains 16 residues. CDR3 coding DNA: TGTGCCAGCAGCTTAGTAGACAGGGGTCTTTCCTACGAGCAGTACTTC. It codes for CASSLVDRGLSYEQYF.